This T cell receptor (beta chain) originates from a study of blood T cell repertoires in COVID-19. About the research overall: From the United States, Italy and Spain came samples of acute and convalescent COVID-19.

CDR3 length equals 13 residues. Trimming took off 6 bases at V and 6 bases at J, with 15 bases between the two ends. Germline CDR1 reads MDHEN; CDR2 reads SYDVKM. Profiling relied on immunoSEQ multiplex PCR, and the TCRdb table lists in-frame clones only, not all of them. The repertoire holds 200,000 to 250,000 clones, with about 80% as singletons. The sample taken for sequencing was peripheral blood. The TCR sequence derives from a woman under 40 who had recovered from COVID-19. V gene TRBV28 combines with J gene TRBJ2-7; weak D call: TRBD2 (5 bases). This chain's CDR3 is CASRHGLVREQYF. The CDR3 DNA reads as TGTGCCAGCAGACACGGACTCGTCCGCGAGCAGTACTTC.